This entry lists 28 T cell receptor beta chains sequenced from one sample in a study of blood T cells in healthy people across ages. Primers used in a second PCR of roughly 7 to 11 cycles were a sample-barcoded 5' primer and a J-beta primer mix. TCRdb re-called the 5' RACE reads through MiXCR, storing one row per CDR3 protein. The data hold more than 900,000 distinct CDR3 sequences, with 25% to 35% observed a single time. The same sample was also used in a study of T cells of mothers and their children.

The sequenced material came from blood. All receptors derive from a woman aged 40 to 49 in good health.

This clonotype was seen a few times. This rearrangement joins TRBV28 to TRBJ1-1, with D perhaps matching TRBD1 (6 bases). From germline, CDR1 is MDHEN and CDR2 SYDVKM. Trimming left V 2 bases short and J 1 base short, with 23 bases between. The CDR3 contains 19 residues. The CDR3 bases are TGTGCCAGCAGTTTACTTTCCTTGACTCGGGACAAGAGGAACACTGAAGCTTTCTTT. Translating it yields CASSLLSLTRDKRNTEAFF.

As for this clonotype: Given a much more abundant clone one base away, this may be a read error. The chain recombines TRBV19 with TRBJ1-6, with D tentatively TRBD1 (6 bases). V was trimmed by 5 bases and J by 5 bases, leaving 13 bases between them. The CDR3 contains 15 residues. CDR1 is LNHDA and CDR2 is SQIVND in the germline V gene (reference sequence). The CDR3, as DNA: TGTGCCAGTAGTGTTGGGGGCGGCCATAATTCACCCCTCCACTTT. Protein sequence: CASSVGGGHNSPLHF. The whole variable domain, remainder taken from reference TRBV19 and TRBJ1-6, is DGGITQSPKYLFRKEGQNVTLSCEQNLNHDAMYWYRQDPGQGLRLIYYSQIVNDFQKGDIAEGYSVSREKKESFPLTVTSAQKNPTAFYLCASSVGGGHNSPLHFGNGTRLTVT.

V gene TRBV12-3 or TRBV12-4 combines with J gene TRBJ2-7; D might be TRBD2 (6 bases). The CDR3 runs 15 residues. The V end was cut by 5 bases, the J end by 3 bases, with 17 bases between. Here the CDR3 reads CASSTAGTGIYEQYF. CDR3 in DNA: TGTGCCAGCAGTACCGCCGGGACTGGGATCTACGAGCAGTACTTC.

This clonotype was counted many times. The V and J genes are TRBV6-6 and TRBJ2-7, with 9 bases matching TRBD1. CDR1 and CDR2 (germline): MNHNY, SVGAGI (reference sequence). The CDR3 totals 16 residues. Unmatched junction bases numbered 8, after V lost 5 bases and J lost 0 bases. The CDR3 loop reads CASSGPGTGSSYEQYF. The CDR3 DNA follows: TGTGCCAGCAGTGGTCCCGGGACAGGGAGCTCCTACGAGCAGTACTTC.

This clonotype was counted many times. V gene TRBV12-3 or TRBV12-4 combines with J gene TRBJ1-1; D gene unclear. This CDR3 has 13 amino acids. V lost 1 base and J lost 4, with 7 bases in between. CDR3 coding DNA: TGTGCCAGCAGTTTAGGCAGAAGCACTGAAGCTTTCTTT. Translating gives CASSLGRSTEAFF.

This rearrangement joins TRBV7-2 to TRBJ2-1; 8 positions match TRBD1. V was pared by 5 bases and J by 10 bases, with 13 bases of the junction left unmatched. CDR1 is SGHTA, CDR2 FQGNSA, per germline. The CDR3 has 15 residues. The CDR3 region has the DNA TGTGCCAGCAGCCACGGGACAGGAGCGGATGTGGAGCAGTTCTTC. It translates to CASSHGTGADVEQFF.

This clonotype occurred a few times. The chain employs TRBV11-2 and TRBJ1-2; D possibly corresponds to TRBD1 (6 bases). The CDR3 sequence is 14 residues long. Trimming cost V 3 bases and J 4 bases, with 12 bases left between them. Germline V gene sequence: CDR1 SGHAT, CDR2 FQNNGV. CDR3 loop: CASSFKGGPYGYTF. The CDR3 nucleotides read TGTGCCAGCAGCTTCAAGGGGGGTCCCTATGGCTACACCTTC.

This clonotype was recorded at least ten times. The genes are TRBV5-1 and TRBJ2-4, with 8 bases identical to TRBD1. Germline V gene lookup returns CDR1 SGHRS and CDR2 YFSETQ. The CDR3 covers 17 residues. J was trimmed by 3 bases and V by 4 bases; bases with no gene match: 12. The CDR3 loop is CASSRDRIDRVKNIQYF. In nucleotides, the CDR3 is TGCGCCAGCAGCCGGGACAGGATAGATAGGGTCAAAAACATTCAGTACTTC.

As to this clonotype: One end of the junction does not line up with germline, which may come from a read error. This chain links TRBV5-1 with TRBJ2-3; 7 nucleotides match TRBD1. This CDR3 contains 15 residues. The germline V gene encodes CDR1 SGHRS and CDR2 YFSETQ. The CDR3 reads CAGSLQGKRTDTQYF. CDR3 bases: TGCGCCGGCAGCTTACAGGGGAAACGCACAGATACGCAGTATTTT. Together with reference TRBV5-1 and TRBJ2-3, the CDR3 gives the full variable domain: KAGVTQTPRYLIKTRGQQVTLSCSPISGHRSVSWYQQTPGQGLQFLFEYFSETQRNKGNFPGRFSGRQFSNSRSEMNVSTLELGDSALYLCAGSLQGKRTDTQYFGPGTRLTVL.

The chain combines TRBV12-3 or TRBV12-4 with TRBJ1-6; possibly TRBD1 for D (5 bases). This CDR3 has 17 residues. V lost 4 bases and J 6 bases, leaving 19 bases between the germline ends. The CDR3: CASSSIQGSGANSPLHF. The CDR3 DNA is TGTGCCAGCAGTTCCATCCAGGGAAGTGGCGCTAATTCACCCCTCCACTTT.

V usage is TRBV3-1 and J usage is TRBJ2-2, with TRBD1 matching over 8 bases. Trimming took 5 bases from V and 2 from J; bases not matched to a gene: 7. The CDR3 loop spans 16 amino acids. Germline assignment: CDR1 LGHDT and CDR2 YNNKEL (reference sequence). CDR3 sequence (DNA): TGTGCCAGCAGCAGTGGACAGGGTTTTAACACCGGGGAGCTGTTTTTT. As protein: CASSSGQGFNTGELFF.

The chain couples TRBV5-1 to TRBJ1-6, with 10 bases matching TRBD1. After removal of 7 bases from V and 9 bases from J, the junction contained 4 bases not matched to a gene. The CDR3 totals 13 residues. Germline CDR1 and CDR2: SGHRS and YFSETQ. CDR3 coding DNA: TGCGCCAGCGGGACAGGGGACTTTTCACCCCTCCACTTT. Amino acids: CASGTGDFSPLHF.

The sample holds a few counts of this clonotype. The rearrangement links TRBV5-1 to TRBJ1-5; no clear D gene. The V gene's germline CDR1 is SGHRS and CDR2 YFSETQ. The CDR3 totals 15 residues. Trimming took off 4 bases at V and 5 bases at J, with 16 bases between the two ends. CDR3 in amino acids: CASSPGSVGDQPQHF. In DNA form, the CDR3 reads TGCGCCAGCAGCCCGGGGTCGGTGGGTGATCAGCCCCAGCATTTT.

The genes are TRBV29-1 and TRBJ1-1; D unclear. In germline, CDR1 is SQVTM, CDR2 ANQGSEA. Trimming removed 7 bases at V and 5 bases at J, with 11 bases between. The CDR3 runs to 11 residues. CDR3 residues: CSAGEVTEAFF. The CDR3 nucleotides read TGCAGCGCTGGGGAGGTAACTGAAGCTTTCTTT.

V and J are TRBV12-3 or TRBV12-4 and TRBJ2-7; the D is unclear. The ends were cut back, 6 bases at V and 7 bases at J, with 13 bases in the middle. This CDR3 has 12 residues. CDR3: CASRSQVNEQYF. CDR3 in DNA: TGTGCCAGCAGGAGTCAGGTGAATGAGCAGTACTTC.

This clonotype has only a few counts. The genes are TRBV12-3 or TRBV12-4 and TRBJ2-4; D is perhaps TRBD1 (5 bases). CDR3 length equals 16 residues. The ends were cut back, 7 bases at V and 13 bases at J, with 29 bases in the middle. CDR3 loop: CASTSPQVLGVNEQYF. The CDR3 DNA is TGTGCCAGCACCTCCCCCCAGGTGTTAGGGGTCAATGAGCAGTACTTC.

The CDR3 bases are TGCGCCAGCAGCCAAGATTTCTCCGGGTCTAGCGGGAGGAGCAACAATGAGCAGTTCTTC. Protein: CASSQDFSGSSGRSNNEQFF. The rearrangement joins TRBV4-1 to TRBJ2-1; 11 bases are shared with TRBD2. The germline V gene has CDR1 MGHRA and CDR2 YSYEKL. Trimming removed 0 bases from V and 5 bases from J; junction bases left unmatched: 15. The CDR3 length is 20 residues.

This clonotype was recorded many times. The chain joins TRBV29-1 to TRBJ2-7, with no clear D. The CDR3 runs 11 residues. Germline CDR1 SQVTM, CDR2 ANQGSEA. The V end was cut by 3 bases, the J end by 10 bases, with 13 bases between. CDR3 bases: TGCAGCGTTGAGTTGACTCGTGACCAGTACTTC. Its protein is CSVELTRDQYF.

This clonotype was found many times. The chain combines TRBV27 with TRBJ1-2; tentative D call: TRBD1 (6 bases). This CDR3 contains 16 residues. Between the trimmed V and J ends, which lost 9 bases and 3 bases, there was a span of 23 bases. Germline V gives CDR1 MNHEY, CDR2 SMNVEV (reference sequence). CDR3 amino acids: CARTSGEGEKDYGYTF. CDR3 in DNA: TGTGCCAGAACTAGCGGGGAGGGGGAAAAAGACTATGGCTACACCTTC.

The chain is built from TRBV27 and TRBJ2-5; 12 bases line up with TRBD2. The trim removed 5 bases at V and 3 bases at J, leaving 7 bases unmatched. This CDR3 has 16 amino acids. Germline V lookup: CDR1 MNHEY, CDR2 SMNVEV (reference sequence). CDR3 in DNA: TGTGCCAGCAGTGTACTAGCGGGGGGAGGGGAAGAGACCCAGTACTTC. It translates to CASSVLAGGGEETQYF.

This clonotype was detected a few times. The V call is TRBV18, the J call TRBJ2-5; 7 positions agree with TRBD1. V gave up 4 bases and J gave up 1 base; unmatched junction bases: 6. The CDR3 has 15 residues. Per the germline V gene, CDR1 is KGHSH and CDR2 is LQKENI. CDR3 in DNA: TGTGCCAGCTCACTCACCCGGGACAGCCAAGAGACCCAGTACTTC. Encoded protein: CASSLTRDSQETQYF.

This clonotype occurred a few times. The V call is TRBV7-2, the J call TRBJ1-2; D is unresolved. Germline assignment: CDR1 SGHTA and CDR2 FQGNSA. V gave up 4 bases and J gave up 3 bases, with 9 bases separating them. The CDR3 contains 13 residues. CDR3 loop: CASSSYLDYGYTF. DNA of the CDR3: TGTGCCAGCAGCTCATATTTGGACTATGGCTACACCTTC.

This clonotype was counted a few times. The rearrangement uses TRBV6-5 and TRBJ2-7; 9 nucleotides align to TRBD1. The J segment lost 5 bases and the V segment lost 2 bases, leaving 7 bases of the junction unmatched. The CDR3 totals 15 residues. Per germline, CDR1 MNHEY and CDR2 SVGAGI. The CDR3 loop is CASSYVYRGRHEQYF. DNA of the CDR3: TGTGCCAGCAGTTACGTCTACAGGGGGCGGCACGAGCAGTACTTC.

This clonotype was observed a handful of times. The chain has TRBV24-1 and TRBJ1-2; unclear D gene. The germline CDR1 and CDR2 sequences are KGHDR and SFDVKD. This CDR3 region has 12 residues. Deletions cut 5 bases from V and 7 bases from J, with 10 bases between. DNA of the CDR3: TGTGCCACCAGTGTCCAGTTCGGTGGCTACACCTTC. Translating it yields CATSVQFGGYTF.

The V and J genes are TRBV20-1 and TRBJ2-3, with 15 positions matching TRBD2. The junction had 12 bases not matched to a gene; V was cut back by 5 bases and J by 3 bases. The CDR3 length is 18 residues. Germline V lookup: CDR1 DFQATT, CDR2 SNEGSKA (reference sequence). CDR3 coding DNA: TGCAGTGCTCCAGGACTAGCGGGGGGGCCGTACCAGACAGATACGCAGTATTTT. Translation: CSAPGLAGGPYQTDTQYF.

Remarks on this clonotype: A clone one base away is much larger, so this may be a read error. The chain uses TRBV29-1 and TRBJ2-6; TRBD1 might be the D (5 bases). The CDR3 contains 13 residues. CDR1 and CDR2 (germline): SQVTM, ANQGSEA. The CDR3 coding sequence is TGCAGCGCCAGCCGCTCTGGGGCCAACGTCCGGACTTTC. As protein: CSASRSGANVRTF.

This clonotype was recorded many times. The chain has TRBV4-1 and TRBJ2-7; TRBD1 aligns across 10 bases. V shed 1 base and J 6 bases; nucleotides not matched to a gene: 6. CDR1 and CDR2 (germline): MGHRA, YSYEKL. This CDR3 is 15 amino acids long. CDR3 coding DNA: TGCGCCAGCAGCCAAGGGTTGGACAGGGGGTCCGAGCAGTACTTC. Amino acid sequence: CASSQGLDRGSEQYF.

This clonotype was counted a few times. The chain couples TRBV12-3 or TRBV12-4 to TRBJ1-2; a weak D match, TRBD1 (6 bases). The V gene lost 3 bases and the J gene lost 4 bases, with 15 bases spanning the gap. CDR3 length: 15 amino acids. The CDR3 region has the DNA TGTGCCAGCAGTTTGGGGGCAGGGGTGAGCTATGGCTACACCTTC. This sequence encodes CASSLGAGVSYGYTF.